This entry features one TCR beta chain sequence. This sample was taken from a study of blood T cell repertoires in COVID-19. Study context: COVID-19 samples from acute and convalescent phases originated in the United States, Italy and Spain.

Sequencing was performed with immunoSEQ multiplex PCR; in TCRdb, only in-frame clones are kept and a portion is missing. The sample consists of some 100,000 clones, roughly 91% of them appearing once. Germline assignment: CDR1 KGHDR and CDR2 SFDVKD. V was clipped by 4 bases and J by 9 bases, with 12 bases between them. The CDR3 length is 13 residues. The receptor was isolated from a human donor with acute or convalescent COVID-19. The donor label of this sample is uncertain. Sequenced material: peripheral blood. The chain is built from TRBV24-1 and TRBJ1-5; D remains unclear. CDR3 sequence: CATSESGKAPQHF. CDR3 DNA: TGTGCCACCAGTGAATCGGGGAAGGCGCCCCAGCATTTT.